This T cell receptor (beta chain) was identified in a study of blood T cells in healthy people across ages. With regard to this clonotype: Its specificity is unknown.

Overall study results and limits: Calculation of diversity from one million T cells yielded estimates considered to be underestimates. With unsorted PBMCs, a conclusive comparison of naive versus antigen-experienced cells was not possible.

Using a J-beta primer mix together with a sample-barcoded 5' primer, a second PCR was run for roughly 6 to 11 cycles. Every sample produced at least 3 million CDR3-containing paired-end reads. Via MiXCR, TCRdb re-called the 5' RACE reads, giving one row per CDR3 protein. The sample holds more than 450,000 distinct CDR3 sequences, about 27% seen once. V shed 5 bases, J shed 5 bases, and the junction held 9 bases outside the gene matches. CDR1 and CDR2 (germline): MNHEY, SMNVEV (reference sequence). The CDR3 consists of 14 residues. These data also featured in a second study, about T cells of mothers and their children.

The sample taken for sequencing was blood. This chain joins TRBV27 and TRBJ2-7; 7 bases are shared with TRBD1. The source of this sequence is a boy younger than 10 in good health. The CDR3 coding sequence is TGTGCCAGCAGTCGAGACAGGGCGGAAAACGAGCAGTACTTC. Amino acid sequence: CASSRDRAENEQYF.